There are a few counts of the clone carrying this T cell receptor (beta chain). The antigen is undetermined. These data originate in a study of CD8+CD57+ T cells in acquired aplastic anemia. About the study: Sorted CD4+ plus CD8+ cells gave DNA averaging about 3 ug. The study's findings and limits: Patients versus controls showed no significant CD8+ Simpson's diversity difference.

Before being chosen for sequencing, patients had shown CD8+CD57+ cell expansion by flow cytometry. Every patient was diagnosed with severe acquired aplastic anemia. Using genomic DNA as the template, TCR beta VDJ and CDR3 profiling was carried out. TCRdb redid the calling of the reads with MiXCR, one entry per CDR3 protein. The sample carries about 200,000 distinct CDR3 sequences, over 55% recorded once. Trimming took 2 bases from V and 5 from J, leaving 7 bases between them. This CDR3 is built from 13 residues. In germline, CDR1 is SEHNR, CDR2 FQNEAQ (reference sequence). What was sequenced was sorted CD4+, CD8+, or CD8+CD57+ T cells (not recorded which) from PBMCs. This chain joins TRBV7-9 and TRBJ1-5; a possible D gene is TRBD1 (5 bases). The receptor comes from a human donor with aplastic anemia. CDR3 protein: CASSLQGDQPQHF. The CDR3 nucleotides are TGTGCCAGCAGCTTACAGGGAGATCAGCCCCAGCATTTT.